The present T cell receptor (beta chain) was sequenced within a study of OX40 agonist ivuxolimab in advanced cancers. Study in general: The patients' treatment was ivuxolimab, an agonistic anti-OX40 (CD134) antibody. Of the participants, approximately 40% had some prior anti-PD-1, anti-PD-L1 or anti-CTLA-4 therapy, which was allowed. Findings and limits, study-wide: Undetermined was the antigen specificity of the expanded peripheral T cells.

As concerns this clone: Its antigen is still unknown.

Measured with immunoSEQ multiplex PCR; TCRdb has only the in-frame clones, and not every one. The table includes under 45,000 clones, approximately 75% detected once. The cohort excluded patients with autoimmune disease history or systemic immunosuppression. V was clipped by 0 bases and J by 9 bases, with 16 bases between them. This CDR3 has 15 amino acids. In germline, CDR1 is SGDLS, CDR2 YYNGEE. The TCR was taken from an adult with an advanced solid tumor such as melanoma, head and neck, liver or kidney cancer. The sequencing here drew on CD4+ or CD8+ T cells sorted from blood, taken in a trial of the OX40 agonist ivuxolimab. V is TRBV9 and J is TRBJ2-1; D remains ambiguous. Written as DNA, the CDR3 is TGTGCCAGCAGCGTAGGACCAGTCGACCTCGGTGAGCAGTTCTTC. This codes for CASSVGPVDLGEQFF.